The clone carrying this TCR beta chain was counted a few times. Its antigen is as yet unknown. In TCRdb, the reads were re-called with MiXCR into one record per CDR3 protein. The sample shows about 110,000 distinct CDR3 sequences, 25% to 35% of them seen only once. This entry comes from a study of T cell repertoires in cytomegalovirus infection. The V and J ends lost 8 bases and 4 bases, in that order; junction bases with no gene match: 11. The CDR3 covers 14 residues. Looked up from germline, CDR1 is SNHLY and CDR2 is FYNNEI. The source material was CD8+ T cells from cultured PBMCs, sampled from culture after CMV antigen stimulation. The chain couples TRBV2 to TRBJ2-7, with 7 bases aligning to TRBD1. This TCR derives from a human donor in good health (CMV status not recorded). Some clones in this sample may be carry-over from other donors' samples. DNA for the CDR3: TGTGCCAGCTCTATAAGGACAGGTCCATACGAGCAGTACTTC. Translated: CASSIRTGPYEQYF.